This T cell receptor (beta chain) was sequenced in a study of shared clonotypes between healthy human individuals. The method was immunoSEQ multiplex PCR; TCRdb's version includes in-frame clones alone and lacks a portion of them. The data contain roughly 2.1 million clones, under 95% of them seen just once; the ten biggest clones take up under 2%. Naivety among CD8 cells was defined by CD45RO negativity and positive CCR7 selection, thereby excluding terminally differentiated effector memory CD45RA+ cells. Germline V lookup: CDR1 SQVTM, CDR2 ANQGSEA. The V segment lost 4 bases and the J segment 1 base; nucleotides outside the gene matches: 4. This CDR3 region has 15 residues.

The chain recombines TRBV29-1 with TRBJ2-2; the match to TRBD1 covers 9 bases. The sequencing input was naive CD8+ T cells from PBMCs. The TCR sequence derives from a man between 18 and 29 years old in good health. Some clones in this sample may be carry-over from other donors' samples. The CDR3 nucleotides are TGCAGCGTTGGACGGGACAGGGAGAACACCGGGGAGCTGTTTTTT. This codes for CSVGRDRENTGELFF.